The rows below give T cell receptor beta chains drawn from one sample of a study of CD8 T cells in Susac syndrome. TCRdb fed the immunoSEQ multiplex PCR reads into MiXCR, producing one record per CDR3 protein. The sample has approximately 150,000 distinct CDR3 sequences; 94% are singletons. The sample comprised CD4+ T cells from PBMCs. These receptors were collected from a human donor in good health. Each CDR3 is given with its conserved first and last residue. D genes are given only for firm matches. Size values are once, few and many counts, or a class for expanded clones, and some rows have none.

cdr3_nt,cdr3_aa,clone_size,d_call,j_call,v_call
TGTGCCAGCAGCTTGGCTAGCGGGAGGTCTGGGGCCAACGTCCTGACTTTC,CASSLASGRSGANVLTF,NA,TRBD2,TRBJ2-6,TRBV5-4
TGTGCCTGGGGAACAGGGTACGGGGAGACCCAGTACTTC,CAWGTGYGETQYF,NA,NA,TRBJ2-5,TRBV30
TGCAGTGCTAGAACCCTAGCGGGAAAGGCCGGGGAGCTGTTTTTT,CSARTLAGKAGELFF,NA,TRBD2,TRBJ2-2,TRBV20-1
TGTGCCAGCAGTCAGGAGATAAATGAAAAACTGTTTTTT,CASSQEINEKLFF,NA,NA,TRBJ1-4,TRBV6-6
TGCGCCAGCGGCGGGTTAGCGGGAGATACGCAGTATTTT,CASGGLAGDTQYF,NA,TRBD2,TRBJ2-3,TRBV10-1
TGTGCCAGCAATGAAGGACGACTCACCGGGGAGCTGTTTTTT,CASNEGRLTGELFF,NA,NA,TRBJ2-2,TRBV7-9
TGCAGCGTTCGGGACAGGGGTACCTACGAGCAGTACTTC,CSVRDRGTYEQYF,NA,TRBD1,TRBJ2-7,TRBV29-1
TGTGCCAGCAGCCAATTCTACGAGCAGTACTTC,CASSQFYEQYF,few,NA,TRBJ2-7,TRBV14
TGCAGCGTTCCCCCAGGAAATCACGGCTACACCTTC,CSVPPGNHGYTF,NA,NA,TRBJ1-2,TRBV29-1
TGTGCCACCAGCAGAGTTTGGGGAAAGGGGAATGAGCAGTTCTTC,CATSRVWGKGNEQFF,NA,NA,TRBJ2-1,TRBV15
TGCAGCGTCCACGTGGCCGGGGAGCTGTTTTTT,CSVHVAGELFF,NA,NA,TRBJ2-2,TRBV29-1
TGTGCCAGCAGTTTATCGTGGGGGCGATCTGCCTTC,CASSLSWGRSAF,NA,NA,TRBJ1-2,TRBV28
TGTGCCAGCAGCGTAGAGGGGAGTAGTTGGACTGAAGCTTTCTTT,CASSVEGSSWTEAFF,NA,NA,TRBJ1-1,TRBV7-2
TGTGCCAGCAGTTCCTCCTTGGGGGAGCAGTACTTC,CASSSSLGEQYF,few,NA,TRBJ2-7,TRBV6-5
TGCAGTGCTAGCGGGGAAGAGACCCAGTACTTC,CSASGEETQYF,NA,NA,TRBJ2-5,TRBV20-1
TGTGCCAGCAGGTCGGACAGGGACGACACTGAAGCTTTCTTT,CASRSDRDDTEAFF,NA,TRBD1,TRBJ1-1,TRBV3-1
TGCGCCAGCCGGGAAGAGGTTTTACGGGAGCAGTACTTC,CASREEVLREQYF,once,NA,TRBJ2-7,TRBV5-1
TGTGCCAGCAGCTTTGGAGGGCCTAGCACAGATACGCAGTATTTT,CASSFGGPSTDTQYF,NA,NA,TRBJ2-3,TRBV11-2
TGCGCCAGCAGCGTGGAGAACAGGGCCACAGATACGCAGTATTTT,CASSVENRATDTQYF,NA,NA,TRBJ2-3,TRBV5-1
TGCAGTGCTAGAGATTCCCGGGGCCATTATAGCAATCAGCCCCAGCATTTT,CSARDSRGHYSNQPQHF,NA,NA,TRBJ1-5,TRBV20-1
TGTGCCAGCAGCCCAGCCGGAGGGATTGGCTACACCTTC,CASSPAGGIGYTF,NA,NA,TRBJ1-2,TRBV7-2
TGCAGTGCCCAAGGACTAGCGGTTGACTACGAGCAGTACTTC,CSAQGLAVDYEQYF,NA,TRBD2,TRBJ2-7,TRBV20-1
TGTGCCAGCAGCTCTAAGGCTGGTTGGCGCGTCGAGCAGTTCTTC,CASSSKAGWRVEQFF,NA,NA,TRBJ2-1,TRBV12-3/TRBV12-4
TGTGCCAGCAGGCCCCTGGGTGATACGCAGTATTTT,CASRPLGDTQYF,NA,NA,TRBJ2-3,TRBV7-9
TGCGCCAGCAGTGATTACCGGGACAGACAAGAGACCCAGTACTTC,CASSDYRDRQETQYF,NA,TRBD1,TRBJ2-5,TRBV10-1
TGCGCCAGCAGCTTGGGTAGCGGGAGCGTAAATGAGCAGTTCTTC,CASSLGSGSVNEQFF,NA,TRBD2,TRBJ2-1,TRBV5-1
TGTGCCAGCAGTGATTGGAGGGGGGCAGGGGAGCAGTACTTC,CASSDWRGAGEQYF,once,NA,TRBJ2-7,TRBV2
TGTGCCAGTAGTCAACCCGACAGAACCTATGGCTACACCTTC,CASSQPDRTYGYTF,NA,NA,TRBJ1-2,TRBV19
TGTGCCAGCAGCGTAGAAGCTGCAGCTACGCAGTATTTT,CASSVEAAATQYF,NA,NA,TRBJ2-3,TRBV9
TGTGCCAGTAGACCTCGGTTGGGTCGGGACTCGAGCTCCTACAATGAGCAGTTCTTC,CASRPRLGRDSSSYNEQFF,NA,NA,TRBJ2-1,TRBV19
TGTGCCAGCAGCCAAGCGGACTTAATCGGAGAGACCCAGTACTTC,CASSQADLIGETQYF,NA,NA,TRBJ2-5,TRBV4-2
TGTGCCAGCAGCCTAGCGTCCAAAAACATTCAGTACTTC,CASSLASKNIQYF,once,NA,TRBJ2-4,TRBV3-1
TGTGCCTGGATGATCAGCGGGAAGTCCTACAATGAGCAGTTCTTC,CAWMISGKSYNEQFF,few,TRBD2,TRBJ2-1,TRBV30
TGTGCCAGCAGTTATGGGGGACAGGGTGGGAACAATGAGCAGTTCTTC,CASSYGGQGGNNEQFF,once,TRBD1,TRBJ2-1,TRBV6-5
TGCGCCAGCTCTAGCGGGAGTTTCCACGAGCAGTACTTC,CASSSGSFHEQYF,NA,TRBD2,TRBJ2-7,TRBV10-1
TGTGCCAGCAGCCGAACGACAGGGAACTATCCTTATGGCTACACCTTC,CASSRTTGNYPYGYTF,NA,TRBD1,TRBJ1-2,TRBV5-4
TGTGCCAGCAGCCAAGATTCGGTGAACACTGAAGCTTTCTTT,CASSQDSVNTEAFF,NA,NA,TRBJ1-1,TRBV14
TGCGCCAGCATCCCGGACAGCGACCACACAGATACGCAGTATTTT,CASIPDSDHTDTQYF,NA,NA,TRBJ2-3,TRBV5-1
TGTGCCTGGAGCAGGGTAGCGGGAGTATCAGATACGCAGTATTTT,CAWSRVAGVSDTQYF,NA,TRBD2,TRBJ2-3,TRBV30
TGTGCCAGCTCCCCCGCGGGACACCACTCCTACGAGCAGTACTTC,CASSPAGHHSYEQYF,NA,NA,TRBJ2-7,TRBV18
TGTGCCAGCAGCATGGCTAGCGGGAGGTCCTACGAGCAGTACTTC,CASSMASGRSYEQYF,NA,TRBD2,TRBJ2-7,TRBV5-4
TGTGCCAGCAGCCCAATGGACAGGCTCGCTGAAGCTTTCTTT,CASSPMDRLAEAFF,NA,TRBD1,TRBJ1-1,TRBV5-4
TGCAGTGCTAGAGATCCCCGAGCGGGAGAAGAGACCCAGTACTTC,CSARDPRAGEETQYF,NA,TRBD2,TRBJ2-5,TRBV20-1
TGTGCCAGCAGTTATCCTCTTCCCGGGGAGCTGTTTTTT,CASSYPLPGELFF,NA,NA,TRBJ2-2,TRBV6-9
TGTGCCAGCAGCCAAGTGGTGGGGGGCTCCACTGAAGCTTTCTTT,CASSQVVGGSTEAFF,once,NA,TRBJ1-1,TRBV3-1
TGCGCCAGCAGCTTGGGACAGGGGGCGAGGACCACAGATACGCAGTATTTT,CASSLGQGARTTDTQYF,once,TRBD1,TRBJ2-3,TRBV5-1
TGCGCCAGCAGCTGGGGGTCCGGGACCCCTTACCGGGAGCTGTTTTTT,CASSWGSGTPYRELFF,NA,NA,TRBJ2-2,TRBV5-1
TGCAGTGCTAGCGGGGGGAACCAAGAGACCCAGTACTTC,CSASGGNQETQYF,few,TRBD2,TRBJ2-5,TRBV20-1
TGTGCCAGCAGCTATGGGGGTGAGCAGTTCTTC,CASSYGGEQFF,NA,NA,TRBJ2-1,TRBV5-6
TGTGCCAGCAGTGACTGGACAGGGAACGACGAGCAGTACTTC,CASSDWTGNDEQYF,NA,TRBD1,TRBJ2-7,TRBV6-1
TGTGCCAGCAGCCAGCGGGAAACAAGCACAGATACGCAGTATTTT,CASSQRETSTDTQYF,NA,TRBD2,TRBJ2-3,TRBV5-8
TGCAGTGCTGGGGGAGGGAGGGCCCTGGAGACCCAGTACTTC,CSAGGGRALETQYF,NA,TRBD2,TRBJ2-5,TRBV20-1
TGTGCCAGCGCGGGACAGGGGGCGGGTGAGCAGTACTTC,CASAGQGAGEQYF,NA,TRBD1,TRBJ2-7,TRBV19
TGTGCCTGGAGGGGGGGGACAGGGCCAAATGAAAAACTGTTTTTT,CAWRGGTGPNEKLFF,once,TRBD1,TRBJ1-4,TRBV30
TGTGCCAGCAGCCAAGATCGACAGTTCAGCGAGCAGTACTTC,CASSQDRQFSEQYF,NA,NA,TRBJ2-7,TRBV14
TGTGCCTGGAGGGAGCTAGGGACCGGAGGCTACACCTTC,CAWRELGTGGYTF,NA,NA,TRBJ1-2,TRBV30
TGCAGCGTTGAACGGGTCCCGGCGGGCAATCAGCCCCAGCATTTT,CSVERVPAGNQPQHF,NA,NA,TRBJ1-5,TRBV29-1